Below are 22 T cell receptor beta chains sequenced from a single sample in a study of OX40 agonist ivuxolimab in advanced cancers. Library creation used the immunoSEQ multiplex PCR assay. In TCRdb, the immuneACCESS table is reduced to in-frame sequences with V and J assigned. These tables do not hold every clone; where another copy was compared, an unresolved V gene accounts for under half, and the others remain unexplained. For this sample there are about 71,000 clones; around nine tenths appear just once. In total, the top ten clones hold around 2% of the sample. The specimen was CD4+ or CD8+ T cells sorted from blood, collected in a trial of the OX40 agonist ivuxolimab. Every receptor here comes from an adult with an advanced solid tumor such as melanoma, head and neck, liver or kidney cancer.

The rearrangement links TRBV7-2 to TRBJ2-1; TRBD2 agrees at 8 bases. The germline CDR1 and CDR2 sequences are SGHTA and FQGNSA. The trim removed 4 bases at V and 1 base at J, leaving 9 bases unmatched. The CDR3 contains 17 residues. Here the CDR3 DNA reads TGTGCCAGCAGCTCCTTAGCGGGGAGGCCTTCCTACAATGAGCAGTTCTTC. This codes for CASSSLAGRPSYNEQFF.

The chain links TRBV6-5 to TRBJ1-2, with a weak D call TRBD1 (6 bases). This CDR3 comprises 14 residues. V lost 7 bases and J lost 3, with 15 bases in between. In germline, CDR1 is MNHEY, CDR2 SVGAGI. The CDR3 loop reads CASKGGFAHYGYTF. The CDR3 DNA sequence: TGTGCCAGCAAGGGGGGGTTCGCACACTATGGCTACACCTTC.

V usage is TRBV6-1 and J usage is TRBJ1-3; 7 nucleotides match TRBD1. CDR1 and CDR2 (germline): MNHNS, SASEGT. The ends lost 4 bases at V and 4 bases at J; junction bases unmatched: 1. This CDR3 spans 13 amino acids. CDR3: CASSGQGGNTIYF. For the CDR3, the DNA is TGTGCCAGCAGTGGACAGGGCGGAAACACCATATATTTT.

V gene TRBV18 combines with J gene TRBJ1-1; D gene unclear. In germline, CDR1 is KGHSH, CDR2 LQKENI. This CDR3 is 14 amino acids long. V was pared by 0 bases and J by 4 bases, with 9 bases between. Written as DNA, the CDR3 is TGTGCCAGCTCACCACCCTCGGCAAGCACTGAAGCTTTCTTT. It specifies CASSPPSASTEAFF.

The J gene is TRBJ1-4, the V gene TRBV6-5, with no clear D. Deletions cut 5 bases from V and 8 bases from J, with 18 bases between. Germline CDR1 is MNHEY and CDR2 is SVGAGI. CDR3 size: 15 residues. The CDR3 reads CASSGLNEVGEKLFF. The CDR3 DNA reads TGTGCCAGCAGTGGCTTGAACGAGGTGGGGGAAAAACTGTTTTTT.

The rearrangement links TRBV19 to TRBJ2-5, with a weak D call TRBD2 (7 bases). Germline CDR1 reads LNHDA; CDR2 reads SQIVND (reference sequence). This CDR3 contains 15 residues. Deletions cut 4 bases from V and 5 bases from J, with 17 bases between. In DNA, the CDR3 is TGTGCCAGTAGTACCCCAGGCGGGGGCAGGGAGACCCAGTACTTC. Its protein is CASSTPGGGRETQYF.

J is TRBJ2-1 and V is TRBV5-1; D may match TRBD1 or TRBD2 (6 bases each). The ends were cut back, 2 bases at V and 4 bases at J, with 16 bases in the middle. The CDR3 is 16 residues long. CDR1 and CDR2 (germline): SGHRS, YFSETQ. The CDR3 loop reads CASSLDRGQIYNEQFF. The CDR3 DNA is TGCGCCAGCAGCTTAGACCGGGGGCAAATTTACAATGAGCAGTTCTTC. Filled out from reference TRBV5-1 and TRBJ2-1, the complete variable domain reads KAGVTQTPRYLIKTRGQQVTLSCSPISGHRSVSWYQQTPGQGLQFLFEYFSETQRNKGNFPGRFSGRQFSNSRSEMNVSTLELGDSALYLCASSLDRGQIYNEQFFGPGTRLTVL.

This chain's CDR3 is CASSPRGGSHYGYTF. The CDR3, as DNA: TGTGCCAGCAGTCCCCGGGGGGGGTCACACTATGGCTACACCTTC. The rearrangement uses TRBV28 and TRBJ1-2, with D possibly TRBD1 on 5 matching bases. Germline lookup yields CDR1 MDHEN and CDR2 SYDVKM. Trimming pared 5 bases from V and 3 bases from J, leaving 16 bases between. The length of the CDR3 is 15 residues.

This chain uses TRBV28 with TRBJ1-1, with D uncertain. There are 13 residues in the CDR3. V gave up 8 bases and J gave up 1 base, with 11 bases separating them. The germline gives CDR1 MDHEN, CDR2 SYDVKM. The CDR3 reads CASVRAANTEAFF. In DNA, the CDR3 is TGTGCCAGCGTGCGGGCTGCGAACACTGAAGCTTTCTTT.

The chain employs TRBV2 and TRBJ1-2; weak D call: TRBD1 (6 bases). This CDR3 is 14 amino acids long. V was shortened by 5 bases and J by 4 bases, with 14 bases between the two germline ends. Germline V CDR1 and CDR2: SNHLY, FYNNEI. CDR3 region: CASSRIPQGYGYTF. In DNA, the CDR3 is TGTGCCAGCAGTAGGATACCACAGGGCTATGGCTACACCTTC.

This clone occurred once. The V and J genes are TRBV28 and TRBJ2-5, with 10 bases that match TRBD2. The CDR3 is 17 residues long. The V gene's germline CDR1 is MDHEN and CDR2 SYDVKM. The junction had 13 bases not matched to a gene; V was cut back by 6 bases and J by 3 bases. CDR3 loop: CASSSLKREGRKETQYF. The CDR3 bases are TGTGCCAGCAGCAGTTTAAAGCGGGAGGGCCGGAAAGAGACCCAGTACTTC.

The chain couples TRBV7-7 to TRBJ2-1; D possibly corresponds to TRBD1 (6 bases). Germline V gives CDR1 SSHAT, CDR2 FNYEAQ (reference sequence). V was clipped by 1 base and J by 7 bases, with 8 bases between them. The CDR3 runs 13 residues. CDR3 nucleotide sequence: TGTGCCAGCAGCTTAGACAGGGCGAATGAGCAGTTCTTC. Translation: CASSLDRANEQFF.

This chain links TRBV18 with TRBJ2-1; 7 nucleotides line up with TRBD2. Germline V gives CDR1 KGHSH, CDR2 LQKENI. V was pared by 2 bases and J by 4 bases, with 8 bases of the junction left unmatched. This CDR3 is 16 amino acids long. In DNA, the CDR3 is TGTGCCAGCTCACCAGGGGGGGATACCCGTTACAATGAGCAGTTCTTC. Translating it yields CASSPGGDTRYNEQFF.

The CDR3, as DNA: TGCGCCAGCAGCCAAGTAACTGGGGTCCCCTCTGGAAACACCATATATTTT. Protein product: CASSQVTGVPSGNTIYF. The chain carries TRBV4-1 and TRBJ1-3; D ambiguous. V shed 1 base and J shed 0 bases, with 13 bases lying between them. The CDR3 length is 17 residues. Germline CDR1 and CDR2: MGHRA and YSYEKL.

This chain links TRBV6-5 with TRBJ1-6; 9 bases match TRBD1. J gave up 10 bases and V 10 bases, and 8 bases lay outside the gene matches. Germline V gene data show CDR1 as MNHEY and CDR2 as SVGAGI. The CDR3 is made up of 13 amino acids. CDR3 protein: CAIRQGGGSPLHF. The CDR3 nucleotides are TGTGCCATCAGACAGGGGGGAGGGTCACCCCTCCACTTT.

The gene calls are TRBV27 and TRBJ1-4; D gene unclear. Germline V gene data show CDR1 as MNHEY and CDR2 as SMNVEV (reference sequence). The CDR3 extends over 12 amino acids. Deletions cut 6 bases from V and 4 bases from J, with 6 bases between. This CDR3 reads CASRTSNEKLFF. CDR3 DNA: TGTGCCAGCAGAACAAGTAATGAAAAACTGTTTTTT.

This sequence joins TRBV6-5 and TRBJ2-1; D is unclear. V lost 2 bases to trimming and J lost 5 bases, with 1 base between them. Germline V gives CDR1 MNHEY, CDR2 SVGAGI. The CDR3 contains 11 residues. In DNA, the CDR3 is TGTGCCAGCAGTTACGACAATGAGCAGTTCTTC. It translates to CASSYDNEQFF.

For the CDR3, the DNA is TGTGCCAGCAGTGAAACTAGCCTGAACACCGGGGAGCTGTTTTTT. Amino acid sequence: CASSETSLNTGELFF. The genes are TRBV2 and TRBJ2-2, with D possibly TRBD2 on 6 matching bases. The germline V and J ends were trimmed by 2 bases and 1 base, with 8 bases remaining between them. This CDR3 comprises 15 residues. The V gene's germline CDR1 is SNHLY and CDR2 FYNNEI.

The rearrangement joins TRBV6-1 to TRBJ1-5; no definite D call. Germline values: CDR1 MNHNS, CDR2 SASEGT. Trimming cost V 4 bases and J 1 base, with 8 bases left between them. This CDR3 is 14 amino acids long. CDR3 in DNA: TGTGCCAGCAGTGCCGGACGGAGCAATCAGCCCCAGCATTTT. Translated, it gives CASSAGRSNQPQHF.

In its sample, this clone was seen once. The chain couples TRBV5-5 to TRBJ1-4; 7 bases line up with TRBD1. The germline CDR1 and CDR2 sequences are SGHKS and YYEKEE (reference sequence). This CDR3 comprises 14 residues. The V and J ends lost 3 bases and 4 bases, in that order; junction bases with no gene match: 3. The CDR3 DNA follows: TGTGCCAGCAGCTGGGCAGGGGGTAATGAAAAACTGTTTTTT. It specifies CASSWAGGNEKLFF.

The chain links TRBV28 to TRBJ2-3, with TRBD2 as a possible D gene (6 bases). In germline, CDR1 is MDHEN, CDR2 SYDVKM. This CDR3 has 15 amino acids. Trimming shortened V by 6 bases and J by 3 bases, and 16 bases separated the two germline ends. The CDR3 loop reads CASRGSGVGTDTQYF. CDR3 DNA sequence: TGTGCCAGCAGGGGGTCGGGAGTAGGGACAGATACGCAGTATTTT. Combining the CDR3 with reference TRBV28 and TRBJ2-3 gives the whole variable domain DVKVTQSSRYLVKRTGEKVFLECVQDMDHENMFWYRQDPGLGLRLIYFSYDVKMKEKGDIPEGYSVSREKKERFSLILESASTNQTSMYLCASRGSGVGTDTQYFGPGTRLTVL.

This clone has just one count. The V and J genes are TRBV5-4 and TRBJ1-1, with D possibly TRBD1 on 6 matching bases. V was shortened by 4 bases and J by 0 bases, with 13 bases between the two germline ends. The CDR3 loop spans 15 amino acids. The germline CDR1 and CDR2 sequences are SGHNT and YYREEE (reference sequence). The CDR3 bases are TGTGCCAGCAGCCTGGGAGCAGGGGTGAACACTGAAGCTTTCTTT. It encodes CASSLGAGVNTEAFF.